This TCR beta chain came from a study of shared clonotypes between healthy human individuals. Study at large: Used for every donor were three CD4 naive, three CD4 memory, two CD8 naive and one CD8 memory plate.

Measured with immunoSEQ multiplex PCR; TCRdb has only the in-frame clones, and not every one. In the table there are roughly 1,800,000 clones, less than 95% of which are singletons. Selected positively for CCR7 and CD45RO-negative, naive CD8 cells excluded terminally differentiated effector memory CD45RA+ cells. The donors, healthy adults who were HIV-negative, had experienced no recent acute infections or vaccinations. Germline V gene lookup returns CDR1 SGDLS and CDR2 YYNGEE. The CDR3 totals 14 residues. Deletions cut 5 bases from V and 0 bases from J, with 12 bases between. Sequencing was done on a sample of naive CD8+ T cells sorted from blood. The sequence came from a man aged 18 to 35 in good health. J is TRBJ2-7 and V is TRBV9, with D perhaps being TRBD1 or TRBD2 (6 bases each). CDR3 loop: CASSRGVFSYEQYF. The CDR3 DNA reads as TGTGCCAGCAGTAGGGGGGTTTTCTCCTACGAGCAGTACTTC.